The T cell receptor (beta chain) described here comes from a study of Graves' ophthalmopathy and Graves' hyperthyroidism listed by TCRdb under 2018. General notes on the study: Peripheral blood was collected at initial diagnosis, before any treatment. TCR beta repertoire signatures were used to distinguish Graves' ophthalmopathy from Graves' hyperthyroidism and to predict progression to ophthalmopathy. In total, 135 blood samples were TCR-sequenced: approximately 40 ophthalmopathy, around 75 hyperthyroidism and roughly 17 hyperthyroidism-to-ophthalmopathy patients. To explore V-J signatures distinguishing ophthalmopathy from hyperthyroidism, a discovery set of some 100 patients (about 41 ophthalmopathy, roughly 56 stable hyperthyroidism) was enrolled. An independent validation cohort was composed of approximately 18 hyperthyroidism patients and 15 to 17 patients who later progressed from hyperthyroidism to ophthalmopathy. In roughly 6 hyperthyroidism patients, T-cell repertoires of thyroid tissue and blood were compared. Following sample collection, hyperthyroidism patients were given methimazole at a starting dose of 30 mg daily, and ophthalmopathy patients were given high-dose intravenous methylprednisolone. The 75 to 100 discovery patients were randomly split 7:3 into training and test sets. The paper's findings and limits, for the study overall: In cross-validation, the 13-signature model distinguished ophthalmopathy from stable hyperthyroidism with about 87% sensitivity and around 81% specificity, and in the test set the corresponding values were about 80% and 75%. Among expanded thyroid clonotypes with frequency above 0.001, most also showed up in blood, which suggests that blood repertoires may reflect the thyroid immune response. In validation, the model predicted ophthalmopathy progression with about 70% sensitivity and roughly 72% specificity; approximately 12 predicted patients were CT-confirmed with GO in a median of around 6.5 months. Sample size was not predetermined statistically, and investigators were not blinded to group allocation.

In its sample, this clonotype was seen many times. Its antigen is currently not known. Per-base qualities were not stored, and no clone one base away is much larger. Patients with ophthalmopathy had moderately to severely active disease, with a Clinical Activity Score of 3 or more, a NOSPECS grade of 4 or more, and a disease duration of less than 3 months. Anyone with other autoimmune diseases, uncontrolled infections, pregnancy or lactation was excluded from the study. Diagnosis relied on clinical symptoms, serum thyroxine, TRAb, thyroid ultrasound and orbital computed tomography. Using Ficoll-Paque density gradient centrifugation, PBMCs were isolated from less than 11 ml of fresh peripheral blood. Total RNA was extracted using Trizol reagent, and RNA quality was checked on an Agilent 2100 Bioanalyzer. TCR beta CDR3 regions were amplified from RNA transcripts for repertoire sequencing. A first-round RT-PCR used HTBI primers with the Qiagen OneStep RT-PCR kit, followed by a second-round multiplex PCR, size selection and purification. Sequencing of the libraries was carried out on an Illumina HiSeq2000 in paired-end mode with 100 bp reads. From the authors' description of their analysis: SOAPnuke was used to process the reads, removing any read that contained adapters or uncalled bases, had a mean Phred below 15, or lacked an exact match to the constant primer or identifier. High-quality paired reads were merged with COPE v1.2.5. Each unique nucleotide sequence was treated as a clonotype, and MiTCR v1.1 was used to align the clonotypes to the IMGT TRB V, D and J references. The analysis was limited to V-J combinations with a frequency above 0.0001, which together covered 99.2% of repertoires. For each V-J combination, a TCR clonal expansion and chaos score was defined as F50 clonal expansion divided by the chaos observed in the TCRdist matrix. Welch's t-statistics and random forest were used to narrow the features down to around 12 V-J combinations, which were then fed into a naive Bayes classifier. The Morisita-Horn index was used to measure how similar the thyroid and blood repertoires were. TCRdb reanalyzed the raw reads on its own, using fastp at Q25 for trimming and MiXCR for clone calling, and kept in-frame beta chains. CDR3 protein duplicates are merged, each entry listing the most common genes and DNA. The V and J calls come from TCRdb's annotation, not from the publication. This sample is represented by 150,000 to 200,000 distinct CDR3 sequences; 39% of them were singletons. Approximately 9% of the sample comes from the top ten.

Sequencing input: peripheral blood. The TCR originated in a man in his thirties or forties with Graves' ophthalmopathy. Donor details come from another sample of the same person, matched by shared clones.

The CDR3 corresponds to CSAREGTSGFSYEQYF. The sequenced DNA: TGCAGTGCTAGAGAAGGGACTAGCGGTTTCTCCTACGAGCAGTACTTC. The V and J genes are TRBV20-1 and TRBJ2-7; TRBD2 lines up with 11 middle nucleotides. V ends up 0 bases short and J 0 bases short, with an unmatched junction base count of 4. The CDR3 numbers 16 residues from cysteine through phenylalanine. Kept here is only the CDR3 DNA, which spans 48 bases and is read in frame from base 1. CDR1 and CDR2 were assigned from the germline V gene (reference sequence) as DFQATT and SNEGSKA.